This T cell receptor (beta chain) was found in a study of blood T cells in healthy people across ages. Study-level findings and limits: Long-lived and aged donors differed, with more naive CD4+ cells and higher diversity in the long-lived. Estimated diversity, derived from one million T cells, was regarded as an underestimate.

The CDR3 has 15 residues. V lost 4 bases and J 1 base, leaving 13 bases between the germline ends. Germline V gene lookup returns CDR1 MNHNY and CDR2 SVGAGI (reference sequence). It was with a sample-barcoded 5' primer and a J-beta primer mix that a second PCR of about 7 to 12 cycles was run. TCRdb processed the 5' RACE reads anew with MiXCR; each CDR3 protein has one entry. The repertoire holds some 710,000 distinct CDR3 sequences, about a fifth seen once, with 22% in the top ten. This clonotype has only a few counts. Its cognate antigen is unknown. This rearrangement joins TRBV6-6 to TRBJ1-1, with D maybe TRBD1 (5 bases). The TCR sequence derives from a man in his 70s in good health. The sequenced sample consisted of blood. The CDR3 loop is CASSSPGPPNTEAFF. The CDR3 DNA follows: TGTGCCAGCAGTTCCCCGGGACCGCCGAACACTGAAGCTTTCTTT.